Described below is a single T cell receptor beta chain sequence and its context. The antigen remains undetermined. The assay was immunoSEQ multiplex PCR, and TCRdb's table has in-frame clones only and misses some. The table lists roughly 90,000 clones, around nine tenths of them singletons. The sample comes from a study of OX40 agonist ivuxolimab in advanced cancers. Study context: Averaging 60 years in age, with a range of 23 to 79, the cohort was 65% to 85% male.

Anyone with autoimmune disease history or systemic immunosuppression was excluded. Notes on the study in general: Clonal expansion among partial responders at 0.1-3.0 mg/kg ranked near the lowest. The study found that CD8+ T cells averaged more expanded clones than CD4+.

V was clipped by 1 base and J by 10 bases, with 10 bases between them. The CDR3 spans 12 residues. Germline V gene data show CDR1 as SGHDN and CDR2 as FVKESK. The clonotype comes from an adult with an advanced solid tumor such as melanoma, head and neck, liver or kidney cancer. The gene calls are TRBV14 and TRBJ1-1; the D is unclear. The source material was CD4+ or CD8+ T cells sorted from blood, sampled in a trial of the OX40 agonist ivuxolimab. The CDR3 nucleotides read TGTGCCAGCAGCCAAGCAGAAATCTCAGCTTTCTTT. Protein: CASSQAEISAFF. Full variable domain (outside the CDR3, taken from reference TRBV14 and TRBJ1-1): EAGVTQFPSHSVIEKGQTVTLRCDPISGHDNLYWYRRVMGKEIKFLLHFVKESKQDESGMPNNRFLAERTGGTYSTLKVQPAELEDSGVYFCASSQAEISAFFGQGTRLTVV.